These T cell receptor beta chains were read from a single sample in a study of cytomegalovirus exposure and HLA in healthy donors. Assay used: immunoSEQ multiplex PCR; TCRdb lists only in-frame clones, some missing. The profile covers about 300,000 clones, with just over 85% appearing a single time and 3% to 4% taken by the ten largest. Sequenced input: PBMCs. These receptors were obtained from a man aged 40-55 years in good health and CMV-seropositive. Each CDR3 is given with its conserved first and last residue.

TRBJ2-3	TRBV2	CASSGGNTDTQYF
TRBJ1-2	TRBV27	CATAPRANYGYTF
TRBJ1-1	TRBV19	CASRDRRNTEAFF
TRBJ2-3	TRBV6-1	CASSEPNLGQGFRTDTQYF
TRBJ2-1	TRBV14	CASSPRVLLAGVEQFF
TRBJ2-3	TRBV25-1	CASSEYGQGYTDTQYF
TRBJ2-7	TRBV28	CASRSTGYEQYF
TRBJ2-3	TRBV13	CASSPAGTTFTDTQYF
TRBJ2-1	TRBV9	CASSARAGGVYNEQFF
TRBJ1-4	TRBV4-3	CASSRQVNANEKLFF
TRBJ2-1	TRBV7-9	CASSRPGQGFNEQFF
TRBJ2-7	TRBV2	CASSDPLTVQGRYEQYF
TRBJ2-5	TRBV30	CAWTRDLSTQETQYF
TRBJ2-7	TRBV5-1	CASSHPGTSGSSYEQYF
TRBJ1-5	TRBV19	CASRERRGNQPQHF
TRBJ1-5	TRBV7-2	CASSLATTGTGGVSNQPQHF
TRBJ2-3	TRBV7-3	CASSSLGRTDTQYF
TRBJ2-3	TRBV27	CASSSELAGGPDTQYF
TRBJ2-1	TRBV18	CASSSRTGYNEQFF
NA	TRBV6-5	CASSRGTAYEQYF
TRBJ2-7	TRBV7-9	CASSLVMAGNYEQYF
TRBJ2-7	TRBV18	CASSPAGRRTYEQYF
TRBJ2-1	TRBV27	CASSTRTSGSPEGSYNEQFF
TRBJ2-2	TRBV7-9	CASSLFGTSNTGELFF
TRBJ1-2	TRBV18	CASSSTIGSYGYTF
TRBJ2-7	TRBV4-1	CASGSFYEQYF
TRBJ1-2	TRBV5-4	CASSPGQPYGYTF
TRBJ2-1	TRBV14	CASSRNGVAEQFF
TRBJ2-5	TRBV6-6	CASSAQEGQETQYF
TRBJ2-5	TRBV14	CASSQPWTARHQETQYF
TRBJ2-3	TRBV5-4	CASSPRASGSDTQYF
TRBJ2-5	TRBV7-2	CASSSVLTDGRLAQYF
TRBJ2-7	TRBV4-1	CASSQGQGAFEQYF
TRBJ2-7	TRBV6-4	CASTSLAGSSYEQYF
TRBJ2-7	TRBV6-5	CASSRPGGYEQYF
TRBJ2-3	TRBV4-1	CASSQAPKGVRADTQYF
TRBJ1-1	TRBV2	CASSVTGLGEAFF
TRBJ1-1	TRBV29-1	CSVRQNTEAFF
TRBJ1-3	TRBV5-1	CASSLVGGSYGNTIYF
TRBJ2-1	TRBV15	CATSRDKIRQGQFF
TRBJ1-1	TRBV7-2	CASSSPGVSEAFF